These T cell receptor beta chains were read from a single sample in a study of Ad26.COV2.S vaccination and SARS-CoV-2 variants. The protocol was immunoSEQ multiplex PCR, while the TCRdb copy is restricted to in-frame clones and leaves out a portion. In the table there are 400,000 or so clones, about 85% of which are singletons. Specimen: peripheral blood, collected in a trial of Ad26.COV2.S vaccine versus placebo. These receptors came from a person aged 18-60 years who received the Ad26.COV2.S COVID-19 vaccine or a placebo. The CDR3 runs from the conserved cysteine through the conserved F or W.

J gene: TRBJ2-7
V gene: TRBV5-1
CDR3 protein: CASSSGQGFSEQYF

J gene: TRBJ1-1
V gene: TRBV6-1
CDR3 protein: CASSEAGRGGGTEAFF

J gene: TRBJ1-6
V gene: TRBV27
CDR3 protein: CASSLGRDTYNSPLHF

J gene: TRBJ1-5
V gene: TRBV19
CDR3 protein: CASSTPTGHNQPQHF

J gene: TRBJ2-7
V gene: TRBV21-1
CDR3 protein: CASSMSGGTDYEQYF

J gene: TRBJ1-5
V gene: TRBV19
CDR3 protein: CAARGHGTGNQPQHF

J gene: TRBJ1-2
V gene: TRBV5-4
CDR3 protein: CASTLEGTVDFGYTF

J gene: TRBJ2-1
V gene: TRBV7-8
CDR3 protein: CASSLVLAGVAEQFF

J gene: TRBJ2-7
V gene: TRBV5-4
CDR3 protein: CASSPSGGYSYEQYF

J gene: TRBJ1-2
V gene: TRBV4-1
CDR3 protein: CASSPDGYYGYTF

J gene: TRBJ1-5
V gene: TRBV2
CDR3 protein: CASSEWVGGNQPQHF

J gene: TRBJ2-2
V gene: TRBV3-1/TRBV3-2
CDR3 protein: CASSQGTGGGELFF

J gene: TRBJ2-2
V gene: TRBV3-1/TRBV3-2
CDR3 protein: CASSQVALNTGELFF

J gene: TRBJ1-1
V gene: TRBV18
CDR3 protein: CASSPQIGWDTEAFF

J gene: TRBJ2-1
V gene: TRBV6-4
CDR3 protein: CASSNTGLASSYNEQFF

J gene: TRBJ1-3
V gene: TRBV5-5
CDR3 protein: CASSLNRADRNTIYF

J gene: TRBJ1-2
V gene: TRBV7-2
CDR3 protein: CASSHPGGTNYGYTF

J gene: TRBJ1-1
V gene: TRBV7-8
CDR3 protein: CASSLGIDRAGTEAFF

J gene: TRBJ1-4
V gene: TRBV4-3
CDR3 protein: CASSQGELSTNEKLFF

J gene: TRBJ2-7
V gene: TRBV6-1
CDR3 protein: CASSEGTSGPYEQYF

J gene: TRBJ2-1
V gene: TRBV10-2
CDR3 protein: CASSDILAGALGYNEQFF

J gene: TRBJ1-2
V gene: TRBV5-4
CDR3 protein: CASSLPGINYGYTF

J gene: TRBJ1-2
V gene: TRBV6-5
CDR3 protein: CASSYSGQGSGYTF

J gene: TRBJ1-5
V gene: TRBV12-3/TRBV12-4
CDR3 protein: CASSLGVIQPQHF

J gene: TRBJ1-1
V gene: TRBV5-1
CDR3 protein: CASSSRTANTEAFF

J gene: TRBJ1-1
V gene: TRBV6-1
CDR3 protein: CASSEVRLGLGEAFF

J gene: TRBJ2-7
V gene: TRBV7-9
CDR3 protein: CASSLVATGGGEQYF

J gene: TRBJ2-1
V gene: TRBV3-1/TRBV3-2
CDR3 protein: CASSQDVLQYNEQFF

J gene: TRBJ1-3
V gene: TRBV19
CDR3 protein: CATLTSTGEGGNTIYF

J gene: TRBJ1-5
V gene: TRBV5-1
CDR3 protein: CASSQTGGGNQPQHF

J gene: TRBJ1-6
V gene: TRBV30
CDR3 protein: CAWSHRDSPLHF

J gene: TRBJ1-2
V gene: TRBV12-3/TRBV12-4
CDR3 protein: CASTQVGSYGYTF

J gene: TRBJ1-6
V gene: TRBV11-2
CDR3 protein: CASSSGRTTGAGPLHF

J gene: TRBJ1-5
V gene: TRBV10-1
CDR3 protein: CASSENSNQPQHF

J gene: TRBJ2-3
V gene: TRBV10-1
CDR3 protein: CASSESKSDSLEPPITDTQYF

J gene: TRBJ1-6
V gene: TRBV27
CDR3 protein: CASSLAGTGLGALHF

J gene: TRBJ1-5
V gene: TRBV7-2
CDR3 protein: CASTLRDGQPQHF

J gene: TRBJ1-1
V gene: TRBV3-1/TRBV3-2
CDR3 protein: CASSQGTTEAFF

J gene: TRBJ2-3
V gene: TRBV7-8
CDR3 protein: CASSLEEPESTDTQYF

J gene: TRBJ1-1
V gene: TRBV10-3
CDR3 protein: CANHGQGDEAFF

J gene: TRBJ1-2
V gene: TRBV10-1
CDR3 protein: CASSGGGGGYTF